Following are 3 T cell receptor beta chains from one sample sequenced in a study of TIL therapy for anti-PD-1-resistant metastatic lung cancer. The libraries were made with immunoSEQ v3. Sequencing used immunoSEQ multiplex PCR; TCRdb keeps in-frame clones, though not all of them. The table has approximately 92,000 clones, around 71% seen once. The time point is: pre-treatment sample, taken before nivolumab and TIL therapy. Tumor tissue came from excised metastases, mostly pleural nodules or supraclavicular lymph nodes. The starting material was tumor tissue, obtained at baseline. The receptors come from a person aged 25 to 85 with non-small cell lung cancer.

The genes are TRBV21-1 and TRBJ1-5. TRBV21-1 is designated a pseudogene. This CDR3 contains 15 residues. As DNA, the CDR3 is TGTGCCAGCAGCACCCCCGACGGCCACAATCAGCCCCAGCATTTT. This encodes CASSTPDGHNQPQHF.

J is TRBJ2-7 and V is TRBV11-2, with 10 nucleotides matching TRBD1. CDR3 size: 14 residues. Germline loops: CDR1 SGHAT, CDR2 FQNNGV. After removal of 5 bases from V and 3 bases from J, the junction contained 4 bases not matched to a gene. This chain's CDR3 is CASSAGQGYYEQYF. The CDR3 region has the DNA TGTGCCAGCAGCGCGGGACAGGGGTACTACGAGCAGTACTTC.

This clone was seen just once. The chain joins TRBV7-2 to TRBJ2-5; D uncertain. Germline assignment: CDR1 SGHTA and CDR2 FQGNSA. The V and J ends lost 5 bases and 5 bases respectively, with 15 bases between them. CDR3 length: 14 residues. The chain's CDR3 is CASSRRTFGETQYF. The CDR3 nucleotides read TGTGCCAGCAGCCGGCGGACGTTCGGGGAGACCCAGTACTTC. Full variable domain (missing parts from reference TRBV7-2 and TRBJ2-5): GAGVSQSPSNKVTEKGKDVELRCDPISGHTALYWYRQSLGQGLEFLIYFQGNSAPDKSGLPSDRFSAERTGGSVSTLTIQRTQQEDSAVYLCASSRRTFGETQYFGPGTRLLVL.